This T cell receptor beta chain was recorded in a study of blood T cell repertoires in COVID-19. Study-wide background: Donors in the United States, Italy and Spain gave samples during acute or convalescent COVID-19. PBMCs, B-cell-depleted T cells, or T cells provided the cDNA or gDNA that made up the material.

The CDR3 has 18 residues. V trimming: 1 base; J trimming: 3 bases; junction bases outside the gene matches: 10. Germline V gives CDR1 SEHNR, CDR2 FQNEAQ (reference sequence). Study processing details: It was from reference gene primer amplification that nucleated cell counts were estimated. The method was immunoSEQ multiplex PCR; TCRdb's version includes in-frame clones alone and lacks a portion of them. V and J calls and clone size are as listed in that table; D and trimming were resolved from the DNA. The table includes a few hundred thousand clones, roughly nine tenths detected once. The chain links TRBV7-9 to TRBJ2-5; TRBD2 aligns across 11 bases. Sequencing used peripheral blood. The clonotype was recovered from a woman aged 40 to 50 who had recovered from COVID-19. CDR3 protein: CASSLVTSGRFGEETQYF. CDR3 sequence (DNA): TGTGCCAGCAGCTTAGTTACTAGCGGGAGATTTGGGGAAGAGACCCAGTACTTC.